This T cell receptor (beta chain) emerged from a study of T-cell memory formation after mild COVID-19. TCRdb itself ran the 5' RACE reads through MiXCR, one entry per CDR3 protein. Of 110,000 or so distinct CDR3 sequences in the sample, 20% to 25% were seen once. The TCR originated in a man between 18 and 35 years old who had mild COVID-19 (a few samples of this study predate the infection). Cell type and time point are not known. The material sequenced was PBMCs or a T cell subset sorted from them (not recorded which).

The CDR3 bases are TGCAGTGCTAGAGCGGAGGGGACCCAGTACTTC. The encoded protein is CSARAEGTQYF. The genes are TRBV20-1 and TRBJ2-5; maybe TRBD2 (6 bases). V was clipped by 1 base and J by 7 bases, with 7 bases between them. Per the germline V gene, CDR1 is DFQATT and CDR2 is SNEGSKA (reference sequence). The CDR3 contains 11 residues.